This T cell receptor beta chain came from a study of neurological immune-mediated disorders. General observations from the study: Across subjects, expanded clones had no CDR3 amino acid sequences in common, pointing to private repertoires in all groups.

This clonotype occurred many times. As yet, its antigen is unknown. MiXCR, applied by TCRdb to the 5' RACE reads, yields one record per CDR3 protein. The data contain tens of thousands of distinct CDR3 sequences, roughly a sixth of them singletons. This clonotype was sampled from a middle-aged woman in good health. The sample taken for sequencing was PBMCs.

DNA for the CDR3: TGCAGTGCTATACTACAGGCGTTGAACACTGAAGCTTTCTTT. This gives the protein CSAILQALNTEAFF. The chain is built from TRBV20-1 and TRBJ1-1, with a possible D match to TRBD1 (5 bases). V was clipped by 4 bases and J by 0 bases, with 12 bases between them. Germline V lookup: CDR1 DFQATT, CDR2 SNEGSKA (reference sequence). CDR3 length equals 14 residues.